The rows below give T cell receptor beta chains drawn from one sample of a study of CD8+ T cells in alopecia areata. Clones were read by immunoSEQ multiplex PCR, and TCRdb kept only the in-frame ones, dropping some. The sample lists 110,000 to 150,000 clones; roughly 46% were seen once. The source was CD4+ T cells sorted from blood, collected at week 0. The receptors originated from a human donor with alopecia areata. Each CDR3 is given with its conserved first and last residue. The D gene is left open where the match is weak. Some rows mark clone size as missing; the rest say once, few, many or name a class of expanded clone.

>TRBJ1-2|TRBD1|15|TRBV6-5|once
CASSSTGTGIVGYTF
TGTGCCAGCAGTTCTACCGGGACAGGGATTGTTGGCTACACCTTC
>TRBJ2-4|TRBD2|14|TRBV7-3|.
CASSLGSGKNIQYF
TGTGCCAGCAGCTTAGGTAGCGGGAAAAACATTCAGTACTTC
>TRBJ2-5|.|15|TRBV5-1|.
CASSLDRGGRETQYF
TGCGCCAGCAGCTTGGATAGGGGAGGAAGAGAGACCCAGTACTTC
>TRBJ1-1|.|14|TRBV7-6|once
CASSLARGNTEAFF
TGTGCCAGCAGCTTGGCCAGGGGGAACACTGAAGCTTTCTTT
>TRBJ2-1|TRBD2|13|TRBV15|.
CATRGLPRNEQFF
TGTGCCACCAGGGGACTACCCCGCAATGAGCAGTTCTTC
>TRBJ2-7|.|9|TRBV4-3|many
CASSLRDSF
TGCGCCAGCAGCCTTCGAGACAGCTTC
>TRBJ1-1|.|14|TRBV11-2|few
CASTPRGQATEAFF
TGTGCCAGCACCCCTCGCGGTCAGGCCACTGAAGCTTTCTTT
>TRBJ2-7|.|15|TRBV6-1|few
CASSPRRGQTYEQYF
TGTGCCAGCAGTCCCCGGCGGGGGCAAACCTACGAGCAGTACTTC
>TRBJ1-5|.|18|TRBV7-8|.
CASSLGILGQSLFQPQHF
TGTGCCAGCAGCTTAGGGATCTTGGGTCAATCTTTATTCCAGCCCCAGCATTTT
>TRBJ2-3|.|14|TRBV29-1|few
CSGAALTSTDTQYF
TGCAGCGGTGCGGCCTTAACTAGCACAGATACGCAGTATTTT
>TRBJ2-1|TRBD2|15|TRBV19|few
CASSIFGTSGDEQFF
TGTGCCAGTAGTATCTTCGGGACTAGCGGCGATGAGCAGTTCTTC
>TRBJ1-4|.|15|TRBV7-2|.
CASSLAGRKNEKLFF
TGTGCCAGCAGCCTAGCGGGACGGAAAAATGAAAAACTGTTTTTT
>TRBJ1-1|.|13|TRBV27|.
CASGSRVGTEAFF
TGTGCCAGCGGCAGCCGGGTCGGGACTGAAGCTTTCTTT
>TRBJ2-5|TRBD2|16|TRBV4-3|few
CASSQDLAGGQETQYF
TGCGCCAGCAGCCAAGATCTGGCGGGAGGGCAAGAGACCCAGTACTTC
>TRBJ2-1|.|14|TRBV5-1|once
CASSSGGLQAEQFF
TGCGCCAGCAGCTCCGGGGGATTACAAGCTGAGCAGTTCTTC
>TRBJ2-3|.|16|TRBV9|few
CASSVGRGVHTDTQYF
TGTGCCAGCAGCGTAGGTCGGGGAGTACACACAGATACGCAGTATTTT
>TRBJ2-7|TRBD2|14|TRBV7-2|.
CASSLGGLAGEQYF
TGTGCCAGCAGCTTAGGTGGACTAGCGGGCGAGCAGTACTTC
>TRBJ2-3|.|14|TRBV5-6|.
CASNPGAEGDTQYF
TGTGCCAGCAACCCGGGGGCAGAGGGAGATACGCAGTATTTT
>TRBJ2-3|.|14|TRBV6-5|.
CASSYLARTDTQYF
TGTGCCAGCAGTTACCTGGCGAGGACAGATACGCAGTATTTT
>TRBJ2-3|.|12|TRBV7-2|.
CASSSSADTQYF
TGTGCCAGCAGCTCATCAGCAGATACGCAGTATTTT
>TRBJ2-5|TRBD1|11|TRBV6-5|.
CASSNQGAQYF
TGTGCCAGCAGTAACCAGGGGGCCCAGTACTTC
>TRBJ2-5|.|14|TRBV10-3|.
CAISGATGRETQYF
TGTGCCATCAGTGGGGCGACAGGGAGGGAGACCCAGTACTTC
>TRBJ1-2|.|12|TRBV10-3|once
CAISDTVYGYTF
TGTGCCATCAGTGATACGGTCTATGGCTACACCTTC
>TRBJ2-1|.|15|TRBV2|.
CASMRATNSYNEQFF
TGTGCCAGCATGAGAGCAACAAACTCCTACAATGAGCAGTTCTTC
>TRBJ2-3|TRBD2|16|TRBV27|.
CASKSSGNLNTDTQYF
TGTGCCAGCAAGTCTAGCGGGAACCTTAACACAGATACGCAGTATTTT
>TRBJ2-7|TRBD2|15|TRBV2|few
CASSRLAGGSYEQYF
TGTGCCAGCAGTCGACTAGCGGGAGGCTCCTACGAGCAGTACTTC
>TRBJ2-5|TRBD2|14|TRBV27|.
CASGLAGLQETQYF
TGTGCCAGCGGGCTAGCGGGTTTACAAGAGACCCAGTACTTC
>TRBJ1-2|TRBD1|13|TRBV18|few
CASSRGQEDGYTF
TGTGCCAGCTCACGGGGACAGGAGGACGGCTACACCTTC
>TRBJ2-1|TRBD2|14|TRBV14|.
CASSARLAYDEQFF
TGTGCCAGCAGCGCCCGACTAGCGTACGATGAGCAGTTCTTC
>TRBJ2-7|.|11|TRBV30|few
CAWSVTSLQYF
TGTGCCTGGAGTGTAACCTCGCTGCAGTACTTC